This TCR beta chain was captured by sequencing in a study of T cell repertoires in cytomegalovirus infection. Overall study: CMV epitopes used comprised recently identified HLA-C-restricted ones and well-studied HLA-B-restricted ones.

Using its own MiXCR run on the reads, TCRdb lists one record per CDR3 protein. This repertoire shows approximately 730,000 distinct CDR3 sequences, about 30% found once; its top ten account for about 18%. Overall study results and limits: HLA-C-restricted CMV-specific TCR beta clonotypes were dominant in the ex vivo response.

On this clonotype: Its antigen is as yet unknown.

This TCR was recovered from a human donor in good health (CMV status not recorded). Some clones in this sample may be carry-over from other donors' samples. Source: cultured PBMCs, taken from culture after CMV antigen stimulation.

CDR3 sequence: CASSLPPPNEQFF. The CDR3 DNA sequence: TGTGCCAGCAGCCTTCCCCCCCCCAATGAGCAGTTCTTC. The chain carries TRBV12-3 or TRBV12-4 and TRBJ2-1; D not resolved. The CDR3 spans 13 residues. The V gene lost 6 bases and the J gene lost 6 bases, with 12 bases spanning the gap.